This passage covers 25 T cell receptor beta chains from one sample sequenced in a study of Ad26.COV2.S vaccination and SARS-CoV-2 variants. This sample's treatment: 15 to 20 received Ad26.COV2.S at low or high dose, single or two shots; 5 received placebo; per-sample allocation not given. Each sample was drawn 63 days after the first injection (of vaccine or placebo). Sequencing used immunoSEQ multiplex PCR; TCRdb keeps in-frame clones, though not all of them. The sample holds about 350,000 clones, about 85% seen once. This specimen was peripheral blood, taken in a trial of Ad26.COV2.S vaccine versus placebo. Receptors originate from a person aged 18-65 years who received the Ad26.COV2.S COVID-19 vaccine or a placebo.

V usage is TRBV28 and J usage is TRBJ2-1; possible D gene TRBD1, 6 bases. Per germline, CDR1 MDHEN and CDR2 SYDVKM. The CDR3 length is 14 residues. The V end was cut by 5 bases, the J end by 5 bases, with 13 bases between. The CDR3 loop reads CASSPPDRNNEQFF. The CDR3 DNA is TGTGCCAGCAGTCCACCCGACAGGAACAATGAGCAGTTCTTC.

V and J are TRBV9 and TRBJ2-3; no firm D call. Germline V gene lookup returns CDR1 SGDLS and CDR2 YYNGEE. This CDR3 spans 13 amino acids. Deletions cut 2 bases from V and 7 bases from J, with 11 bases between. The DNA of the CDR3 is TGTGCCAGCAGCGTTGGACGGTGGCATACGCAGTATTTT. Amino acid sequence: CASSVGRWHTQYF.

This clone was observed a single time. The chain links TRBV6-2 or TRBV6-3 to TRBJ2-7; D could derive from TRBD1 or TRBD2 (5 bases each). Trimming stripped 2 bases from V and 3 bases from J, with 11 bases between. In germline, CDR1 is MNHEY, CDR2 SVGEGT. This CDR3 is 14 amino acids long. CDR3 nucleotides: TGTGCCAGCAGTTACATGGGACGGAACTACGAGCAGTACTTC. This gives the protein CASSYMGRNYEQYF.

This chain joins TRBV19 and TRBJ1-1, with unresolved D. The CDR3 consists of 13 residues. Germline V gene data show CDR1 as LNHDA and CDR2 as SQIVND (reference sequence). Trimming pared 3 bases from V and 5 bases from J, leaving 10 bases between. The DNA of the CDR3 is TGTGCCAGTAGTATGAAGGGTAGGACTGAAGCTTTCTTT. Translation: CASSMKGRTEAFF.

CDR3 amino acids: CASSLLAGSQETQYF. The CDR3 nucleotides are TGTGCCAGCAGCTTATTAGCGGGGTCCCAAGAGACCCAGTACTTC. The rearrangement links TRBV7-6 to TRBJ2-5; 8 positions match TRBD2. Germline V CDR1 and CDR2: SGHVS, FNYEAQ. This CDR3 spans 15 amino acids. The junction had 3 bases not matched to a gene; V was cut back by 2 bases and J by 1 base.

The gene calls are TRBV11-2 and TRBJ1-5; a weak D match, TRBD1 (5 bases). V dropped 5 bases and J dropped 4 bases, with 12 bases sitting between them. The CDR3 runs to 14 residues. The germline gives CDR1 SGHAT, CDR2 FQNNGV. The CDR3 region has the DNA TGTGCCAGCAGCCGCGGGACCCAAAATCAGCCCCAGCATTTT. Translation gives CASSRGTQNQPQHF.

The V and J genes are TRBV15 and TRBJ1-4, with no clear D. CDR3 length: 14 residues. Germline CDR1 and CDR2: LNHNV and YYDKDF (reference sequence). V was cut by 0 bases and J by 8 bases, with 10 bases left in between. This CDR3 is CATSRDSGSEKLFF. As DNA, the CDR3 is TGTGCCACCAGCAGAGACTCCGGATCGGAAAAACTGTTTTTT.

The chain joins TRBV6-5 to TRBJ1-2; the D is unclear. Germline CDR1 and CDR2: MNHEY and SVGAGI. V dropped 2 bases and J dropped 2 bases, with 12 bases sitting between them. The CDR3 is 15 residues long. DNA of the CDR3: TGTGCCAGCAGTTACGGTGGCTATTTAAACTATGGCTACACCTTC. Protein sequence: CASSYGGYLNYGYTF.

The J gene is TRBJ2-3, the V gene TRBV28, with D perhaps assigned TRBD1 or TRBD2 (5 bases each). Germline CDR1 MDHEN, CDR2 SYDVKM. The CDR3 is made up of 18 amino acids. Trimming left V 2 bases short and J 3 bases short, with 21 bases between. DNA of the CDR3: TGTGCCAGCAGTTTACCCCAAGGGGAGCCGAGTGGTACAGATACGCAGTATTTT. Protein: CASSLPQGEPSGTDTQYF.

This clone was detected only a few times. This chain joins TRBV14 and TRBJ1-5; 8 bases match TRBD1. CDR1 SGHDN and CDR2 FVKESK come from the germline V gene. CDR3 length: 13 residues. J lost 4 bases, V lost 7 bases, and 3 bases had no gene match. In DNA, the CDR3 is TGTGCCAGCAACCGGGACAGGAATCAGCCCCAGCATTTT. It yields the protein CASNRDRNQPQHF.

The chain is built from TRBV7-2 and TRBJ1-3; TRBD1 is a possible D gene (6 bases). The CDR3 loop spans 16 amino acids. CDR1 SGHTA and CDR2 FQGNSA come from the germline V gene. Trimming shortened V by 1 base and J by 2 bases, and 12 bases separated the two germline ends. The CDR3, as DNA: TGTGCCAGCAGCTTAGTAAGGGGGGCAACTGGAAACACCATATATTTT. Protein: CASSLVRGATGNTIYF.

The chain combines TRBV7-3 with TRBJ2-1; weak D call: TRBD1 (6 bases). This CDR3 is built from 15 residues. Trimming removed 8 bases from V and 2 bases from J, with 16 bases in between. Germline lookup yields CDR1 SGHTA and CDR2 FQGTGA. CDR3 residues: CASRGQGTTYNEQFF. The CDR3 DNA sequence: TGTGCCAGCCGTGGTCAGGGGACCACCTACAATGAGCAGTTCTTC.

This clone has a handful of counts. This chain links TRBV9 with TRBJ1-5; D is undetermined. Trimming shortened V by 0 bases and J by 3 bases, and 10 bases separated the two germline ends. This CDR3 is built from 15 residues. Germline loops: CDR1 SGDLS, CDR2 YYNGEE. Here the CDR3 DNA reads TGTGCCAGCAGCGTAGACGGGCAGGTCAATCAGCCCCAGCATTTT. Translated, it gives CASSVDGQVNQPQHF.

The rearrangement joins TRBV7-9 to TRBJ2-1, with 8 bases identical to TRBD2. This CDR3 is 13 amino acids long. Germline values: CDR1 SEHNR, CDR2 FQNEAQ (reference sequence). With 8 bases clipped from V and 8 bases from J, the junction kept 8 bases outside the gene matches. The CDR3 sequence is CASGWSGGDEQFF. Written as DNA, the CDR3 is TGTGCCAGCGGATGGTCGGGAGGGGATGAGCAGTTCTTC.

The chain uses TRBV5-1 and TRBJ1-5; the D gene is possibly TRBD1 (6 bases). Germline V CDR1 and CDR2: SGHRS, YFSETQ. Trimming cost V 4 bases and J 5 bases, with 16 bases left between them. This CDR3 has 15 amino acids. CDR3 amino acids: CASSIRPGDDQPQHF. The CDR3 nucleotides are TGCGCCAGCAGCATTAGACCAGGGGACGATCAGCCCCAGCATTTT.

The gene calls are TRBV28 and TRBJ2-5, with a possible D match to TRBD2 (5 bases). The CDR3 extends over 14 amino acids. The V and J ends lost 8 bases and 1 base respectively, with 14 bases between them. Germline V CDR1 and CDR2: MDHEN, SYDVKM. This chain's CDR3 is CASAERAFQETQYF. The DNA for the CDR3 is TGTGCCAGCGCGGAGAGGGCCTTCCAAGAGACCCAGTACTTC.

The CDR3 region has the DNA TGCAGCGCTCGCAAGGGATCCTACGAGCAGTACTTC. The encoded protein is CSARKGSYEQYF. The V call is TRBV29-1, the J call TRBJ2-7; D gene uncertain. Trimming stripped 7 bases from V and 1 base from J, with 11 bases between. From germline, CDR1 is SQVTM and CDR2 ANQGSEA. This CDR3 has 12 residues.

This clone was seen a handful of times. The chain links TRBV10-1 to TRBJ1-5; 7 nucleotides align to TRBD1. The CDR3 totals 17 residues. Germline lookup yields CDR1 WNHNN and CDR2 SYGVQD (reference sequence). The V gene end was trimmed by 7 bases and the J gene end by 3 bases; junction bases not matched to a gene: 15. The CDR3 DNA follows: TGCGCCAGCACCACACTATCGCCGGGACAGTTCAATCAGCCCCAGCATTTT. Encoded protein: CASTTLSPGQFNQPQHF.

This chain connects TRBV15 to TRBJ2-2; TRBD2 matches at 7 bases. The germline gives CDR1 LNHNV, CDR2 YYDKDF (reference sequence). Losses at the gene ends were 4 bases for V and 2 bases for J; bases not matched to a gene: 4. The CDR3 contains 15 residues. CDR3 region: CATSTAGYNTGELFF. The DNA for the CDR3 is TGTGCCACCAGCACAGCGGGGTATAACACCGGGGAGCTGTTTTTT.

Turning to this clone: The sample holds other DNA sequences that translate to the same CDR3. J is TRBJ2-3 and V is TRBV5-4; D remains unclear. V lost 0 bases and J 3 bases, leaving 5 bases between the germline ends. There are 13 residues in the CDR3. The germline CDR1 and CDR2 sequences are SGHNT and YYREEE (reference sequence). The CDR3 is CASSLVGTDTQYF. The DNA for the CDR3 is TGTGCCAGCAGCTTGGTTGGGACAGATACGCAGTATTTT.

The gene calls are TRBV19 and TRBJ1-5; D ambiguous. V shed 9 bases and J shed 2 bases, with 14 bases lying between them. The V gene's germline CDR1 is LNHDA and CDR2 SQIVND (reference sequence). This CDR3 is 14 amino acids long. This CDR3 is CASNRLNGNQPQHF. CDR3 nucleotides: TGTGCCAGCAATCGGCTCAATGGCAATCAGCCCCAGCATTTT.

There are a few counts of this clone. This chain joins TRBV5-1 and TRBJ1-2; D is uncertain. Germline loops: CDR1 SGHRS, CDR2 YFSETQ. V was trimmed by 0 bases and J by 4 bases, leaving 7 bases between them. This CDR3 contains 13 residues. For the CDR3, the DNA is TGCGCCAGCAGCTTGGTCTACAGCTATGGCTACACCTTC. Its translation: CASSLVYSYGYTF.

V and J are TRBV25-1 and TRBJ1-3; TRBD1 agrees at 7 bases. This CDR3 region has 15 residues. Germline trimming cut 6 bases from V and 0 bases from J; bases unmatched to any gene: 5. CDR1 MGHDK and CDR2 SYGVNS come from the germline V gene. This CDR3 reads CASRDSGGSGNTIYF. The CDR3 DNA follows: TGTGCCAGCAGGGACTCAGGGGGCTCTGGAAACACCATATATTTT.

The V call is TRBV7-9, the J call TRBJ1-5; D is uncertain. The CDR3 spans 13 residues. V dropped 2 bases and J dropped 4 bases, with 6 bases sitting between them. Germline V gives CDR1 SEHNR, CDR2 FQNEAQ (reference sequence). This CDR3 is CASSLRANQPQHF. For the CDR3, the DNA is TGTGCCAGCAGCTTAAGGGCTAATCAGCCCCAGCATTTT. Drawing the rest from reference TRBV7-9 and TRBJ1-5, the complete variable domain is DTGVSQNPRHKITKRGQNVTFRCDPISEHNRLYWYRQTLGQGPEFLTYFQNEAQLEKSRLLSDRFSAERPKGSFSTLEIQRTEQGDSAMYLCASSLRANQPQHFGDGTRLSIL.

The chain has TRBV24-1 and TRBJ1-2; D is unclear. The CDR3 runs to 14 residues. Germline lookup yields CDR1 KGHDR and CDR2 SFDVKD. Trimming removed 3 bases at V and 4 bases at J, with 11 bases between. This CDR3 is CATSDAGVGYGYTF. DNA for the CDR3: TGTGCCACCAGTGATGCCGGAGTTGGCTATGGCTACACCTTC.